The 23 T cell receptor beta chains listed next were all sequenced from one sample in a study of T cells after yellow fever vaccination. TCRdb redid the calling of the 5' RACE reads with MiXCR, one entry per CDR3 protein. The table includes roughly 85,000 distinct CDR3 sequences, 13% detected once. Material: CD8+ T cells not binding an NS4B(214-222) dextramer, sorted from PBMCs, obtained roughly 20 days after the first yellow fever vaccination. All receptors come from a young man who received the YFV17D yellow fever vaccine.

The table lists this clonotype with a few counts. V gene TRBV20-1 combines with J gene TRBJ2-7; D tentatively fits TRBD1 or TRBD2 (6 bases each). There are 15 residues in the CDR3. Per the germline V gene, CDR1 is DFQATT and CDR2 is SNEGSKA (reference sequence). The V gene lost 5 bases and the J gene lost 3 bases, with 20 bases spanning the gap. Here the CDR3 reads CSAVSGAEMFYEQYV. The CDR3 nucleotides read TGCAGTGCTGTCTCGGGGGCCGAGATGTTCTACGAGCAGTACGTC.

The chain carries TRBV6-2 or TRBV6-3 and TRBJ2-7; D gene uncertain. Trimming shortened V by 5 bases and J by 4 bases, and 9 bases separated the two germline ends. The CDR3 is made up of 12 amino acids. The V gene's germline CDR1 is MNHEY and CDR2 SVGEGT. This CDR3 is CASSSDGYEQYV. The CDR3, as DNA: TGTGCCAGCAGTAGCGACGGGTACGAGCAGTACGTC.

The chain couples TRBV5-1 to TRBJ2-7; 7 bases are shared with TRBD1. V was pared by 4 bases and J by 3 bases, with 10 bases of the junction left unmatched. The CDR3 covers 15 residues. Germline CDR1 reads SGHRS; CDR2 reads YFSETQ. The CDR3 DNA reads TGCGCCAGCAGCCGTAGCCTGGGACAGTTCTACGAGCAGTACTTC. Encoded protein: CASSRSLGQFYEQYF.

This clonotype has just a few counts. This chain joins TRBV7-6 and TRBJ2-1; 9 nucleotides align to TRBD1. The ends lost 4 bases at V and 8 bases at J; junction bases unmatched: 3. The germline gives CDR1 SGHVS, CDR2 FNYEAQ. The CDR3 consists of 13 residues. CDR3 sequence (DNA): TGTGCCAGCAGCTCGGGACAGGGCTATGAGCAGTTCTTC. Protein: CASSSGQGYEQFF. Full variable domain (missing parts from reference TRBV7-6 and TRBJ2-1): GAGVSQSPRYKVTKRGQDVALRCDPISGHVSLYWYRQALGQGPEFLTYFNYEAQQDKSGLPNDRFSAERPEGSISTLTIQRTEQRDSAMYRCASSSGQGYEQFFGPGTRLTVL.

Only one count was recorded for this clonotype. V usage is TRBV5-1 and J usage is TRBJ2-1; 16 positions match TRBD2. CDR3 length: 16 residues. The junction had 8 bases not matched to a gene; V was cut back by 4 bases and J by 10 bases. Germline V lookup: CDR1 SGHRS, CDR2 YFSETQ. The CDR3 region is CASSPGTSGGAREQFF. The CDR3 DNA reads as TGCGCCAGCAGCCCAGGGACTAGCGGGGGGGCCAGGGAGCAGTTCTTC. Looking up the rest from reference TRBV5-1 and TRBJ2-1 gives the full variable domain: KAGVTQTPRYLIKTRGQQVTLSCSPISGHRSVSWYQQTPGQGLQFLFEYFSETQRNKGNFPGRFSGRQFSNSRSEMNVSTLELGDSALYLCASSPGTSGGAREQFFGPGTRLTVL.

The chain couples TRBV9 to TRBJ1-3; TRBD1 matches 8 bases. V lost 4 bases to trimming and J lost 2 bases; unmatched junction nucleotides: 2. The CDR3 is 14 amino acids. Germline V gene lookup returns CDR1 SGDLS and CDR2 YYNGEE. For the CDR3, the DNA is TGTGCCAGCAGCCAGACAGGGGCTGGAAACACCATATATTTT. Amino acid sequence: CASSQTGAGNTIYF.

The rearrangement uses TRBV28 and TRBJ2-5; a possible D gene is TRBD1 (5 bases). This CDR3 spans 14 amino acids. Trimming left V 5 bases short and J 1 base short, with 11 bases between. Germline V gene lookup returns CDR1 MDHEN and CDR2 SYDVKM. The CDR3 sequence: CASSPHRTQETQYF. For the CDR3, the DNA is TGTGCCAGCAGTCCCCACAGGACCCAAGAGACCCAGTACTTC.

The gene calls are TRBV4-3 and TRBJ2-3; 15 bases agree with TRBD2. Germline V CDR1 and CDR2: LGHNA, YSLEER. Trimming cost V 0 bases and J 4 bases; bases outside gene matches: 5. The CDR3 runs 18 residues. CDR3 in DNA: TGCGCCAGCAGCCAAGATGGGACTAGCGGGGGGATCGCAGATACGCAGTATTTT. Translating it yields CASSQDGTSGGIADTQYF.

This clonotype has at least ten counts. V gene TRBV29-1 combines with J gene TRBJ2-5; D remains ambiguous. The CDR3 loop spans 14 amino acids. V lost 2 bases to trimming and J lost 2 bases, with 12 bases between them. CDR1 is SQVTM and CDR2 is ANQGSEA in the germline V gene. CDR3 DNA: TGCAGCGTTGAAATAAATCTAGAGCAAGAGACCCAGTACTTC. It specifies CSVEINLEQETQYF.

This clonotype appeared a few times. As DNA, the CDR3 is TGTGCCAGCAGTAAGCGGGGTAGCACAGATACGCAGTATTTT. It specifies CASSKRGSTDTQYF. This chain connects TRBV6-1 to TRBJ2-3; 7 bases agree with TRBD2. V was clipped by 5 bases and J by 0 bases; unmatched bases: 2. This CDR3 is built from 14 residues. Per germline, CDR1 MNHNS and CDR2 SASEGT.

The sample holds a few counts of this clonotype. The chain is built from TRBV27 and TRBJ1-1; D gene uncertain. Germline V CDR1 and CDR2: MNHEY, SMNVEV (reference sequence). CDR3 length equals 13 residues. V gave up 7 bases and J gave up 0 bases, with 9 bases separating them. The CDR3 sequence is CASMDGMNTEAFF. Here the CDR3 DNA reads TGTGCCAGCATGGACGGCATGAACACTGAAGCTTTCTTT.

This clonotype was recorded a few times. V is TRBV5-8 and J is TRBJ2-3; 8 positions match TRBD2. The V and J ends lost 8 bases and 5 bases, in that order; junction bases with no gene match: 10. The CDR3 has 14 residues. Germline V gene data show CDR1 as SGHTS and CDR2 as YDEGEE. This CDR3 reads CARARFSGEDTQYF. The CDR3 DNA sequence: TGTGCCAGAGCCCGTTTTAGCGGGGAAGATACGCAGTATTTT.

This clonotype appeared a few times. The chain uses TRBV5-1 and TRBJ1-1; D is possibly TRBD1 (5 bases). Germline V gene data show CDR1 as SGHRS and CDR2 as YFSETQ. V lost 0 bases, J lost 0 bases, and 9 bases lay in between. This CDR3 contains 15 residues. The DNA of the CDR3 is TGCGCCAGCAGCTTGGTTAGGGGCATGAACACTGAAGCTTTCTTT. It yields the protein CASSLVRGMNTEAFF.

This sequence joins TRBV29-1 and TRBJ1-1, with D unresolved. The ends were cut back, 8 bases at V and 0 bases at J, with 10 bases in the middle. The germline V gene has CDR1 SQVTM and CDR2 ANQGSEA. This CDR3 region has 12 residues. The CDR3 DNA reads as TGCAGCTCCGGAGACATGAACACTGAAGCTTTCTTT. Translation: CSSGDMNTEAFF.

This clonotype occurred a few times. The V gene is TRBV14, the J gene TRBJ2-5; 11 nucleotides agree with TRBD2. Germline CDR1 and CDR2: SGHDN and FVKESK. The CDR3 is 16 amino acids. Losses at the gene ends were 2 bases for V and 3 bases for J; bases not matched to a gene: 5. The CDR3 here is CASSQPTSGVEETQYF. The CDR3, as DNA: TGTGCCAGCAGCCAACCGACTAGCGGGGTAGAAGAGACCCAGTACTTC.

This clonotype was counted only a few times. This sequence joins TRBV29-1 and TRBJ1-2; D uncertain. The V end was cut by 0 bases, the J end by 7 bases, with 0 bases between. Germline CDR1 is SQVTM and CDR2 is ANQGSEA. The length of the CDR3 is 9 residues. This CDR3 is CSVEDGYTF. CDR3 bases: TGCAGCGTTGAAGATGGCTACACCTTC.

The V call is TRBV3-1, the J call TRBJ1-2; possibly TRBD1 for D (6 bases). Trimming shortened V by 3 bases and J by 2 bases, and 10 bases separated the two germline ends. The CDR3 contains 14 residues. Germline assignment: CDR1 LGHDT and CDR2 YNNKEL (reference sequence). Here the CDR3 DNA reads TGTGCCAGCAGCCATACAGGGACAAACTATGGCTACACCTTC. Translating gives CASSHTGTNYGYTF. Looking up the rest from reference TRBV3-1 and TRBJ1-2 gives the full variable domain: DTAVSQTPKYLVTQMGNDKSIKCEQNLGHDTMYWYKQDSKKFLKIMFSYNNKELIINETVPNRFSPKSPDKAHLNLHINSLELGDSAVYFCASSHTGTNYGYTFGSGTRLTVV.

In its sample, this clonotype ranks as medium-sized. The DNA of the CDR3 is TGCGCCAGCAGCTTTACAGGCTCGAGCAATCAGCCCCAGCATTTT. This codes for CASSFTGSSNQPQHF. V is TRBV5-1 and J is TRBJ1-5; a possible D gene is TRBD1 (5 bases). Trimming removed 2 bases from V and 1 base from J, with 10 bases in between. Germline lookup yields CDR1 SGHRS and CDR2 YFSETQ. The CDR3 is 15 residues long.

The rearrangement joins TRBV29-1 to TRBJ2-1; TRBD2 agrees at 16 bases. CDR1 is SQVTM, CDR2 ANQGSEA, per germline. V dropped 7 bases and J dropped 7; count of bases not matched to a gene: 7. The CDR3 has 15 amino acids. The DNA for the CDR3 is TGCAGCGGCCAAGGGACTAGCGGGGGGGGAAATGAGCAGTTCTTC. It is translated as CSGQGTSGGGNEQFF.

The chain has TRBV7-2 and TRBJ2-1; D uncertain. Trimming took off 2 bases at V and 3 bases at J, with 11 bases between the two ends. CDR3 length: 15 amino acids. Germline-derived CDR1 and CDR2 are SGHTA and FQGNSA. CDR3 in amino acids: CASSLYGFGYNEQFF. The CDR3 DNA reads TGTGCCAGCAGCTTATACGGTTTCGGCTACAATGAGCAGTTCTTC.

This clonotype appeared many times. The rearrangement joins TRBV5-1 to TRBJ2-2, with TRBD1 identical over 7 bases. V gave up 4 bases and J gave up 5 bases; unmatched junction bases: 8. This CDR3 region has 15 residues. Germline CDR1 SGHRS, CDR2 YFSETQ. The DNA for the CDR3 is TGCGCCAGCAGCCCCAGGGGGTTAGGAACCGGGGAGCTGTTTTTT. Protein sequence: CASSPRGLGTGELFF.

This chain connects TRBV4-3 to TRBJ2-1; perhaps D is TRBD1 or TRBD2 (5 bases each). This CDR3 region has 14 residues. From germline, CDR1 is LGHNA and CDR2 YSLEER. Trimming cost V 4 bases and J 15 bases, with 22 bases left between them. CDR3 coding DNA: TGCGCCAGCAGCCGCGAACTAGGGCAGGGAAGGCGGTTCTTC. Its translation is CASSRELGQGRRFF.

The table lists this clonotype with a count of one. The chain combines TRBV20-1 with TRBJ2-3; 10 bases align to TRBD2. This CDR3 has 19 residues. The germline V gene encodes CDR1 DFQATT and CDR2 SNEGSKA (reference sequence). The junction had 16 bases not matched to a gene; V was cut back by 3 bases and J by 1 base. The CDR3, as DNA: TGCAGTGCTAGGCTTTCGTGGATAGCGGGGGGCGAAGGCACAGATACGCAGTATTTT. Translating it yields CSARLSWIAGGEGTDTQYF.